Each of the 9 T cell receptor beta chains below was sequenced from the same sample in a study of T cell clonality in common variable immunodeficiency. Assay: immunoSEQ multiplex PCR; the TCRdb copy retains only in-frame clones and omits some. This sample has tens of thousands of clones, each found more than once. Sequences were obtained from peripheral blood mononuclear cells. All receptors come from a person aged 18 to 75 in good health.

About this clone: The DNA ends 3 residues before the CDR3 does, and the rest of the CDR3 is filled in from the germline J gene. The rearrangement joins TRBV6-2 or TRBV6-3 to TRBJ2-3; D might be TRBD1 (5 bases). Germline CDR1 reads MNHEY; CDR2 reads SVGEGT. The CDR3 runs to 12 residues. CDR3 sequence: CATQTVQETQYF. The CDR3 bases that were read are TGTGCCACCCAGACAGTCCAAGAGACG.

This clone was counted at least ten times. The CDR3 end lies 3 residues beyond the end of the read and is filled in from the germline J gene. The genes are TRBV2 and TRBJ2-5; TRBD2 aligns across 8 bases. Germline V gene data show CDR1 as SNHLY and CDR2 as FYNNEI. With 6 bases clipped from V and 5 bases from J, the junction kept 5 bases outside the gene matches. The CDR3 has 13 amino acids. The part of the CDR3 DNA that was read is TGTGCCAGCAGACCCACGGGGGGGGAGACC. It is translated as CASRPTGGET. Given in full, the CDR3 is CASRPTGGETQYF.

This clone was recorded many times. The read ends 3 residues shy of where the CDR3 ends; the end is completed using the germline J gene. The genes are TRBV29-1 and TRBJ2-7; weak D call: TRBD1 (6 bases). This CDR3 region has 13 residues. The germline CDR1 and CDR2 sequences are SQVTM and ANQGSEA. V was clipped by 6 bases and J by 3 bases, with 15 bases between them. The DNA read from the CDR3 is TGCAGCGTGAAGGACAGCCCTATCTACGAG. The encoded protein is CSVKDSPIYE. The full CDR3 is CSVKDSPIYEQYF.

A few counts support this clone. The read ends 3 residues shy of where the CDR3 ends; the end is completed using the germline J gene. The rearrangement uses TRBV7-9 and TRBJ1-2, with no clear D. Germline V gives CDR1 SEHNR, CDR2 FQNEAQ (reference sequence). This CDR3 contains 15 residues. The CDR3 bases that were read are TGTGCCAGCAGCTTAGAGCGGGCAGGACGTAATACC. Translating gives CASSLERAGRNT. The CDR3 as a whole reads CASSLERAGRNTYTF.

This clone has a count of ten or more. The CDR3: CASSLSLAGGSGQETQYF. The covered CDR3 bases are TGCGCCAGCAGCTTGTCTCTAGCGGGAGGGTCGGGGCAAGAGACC. This chain joins TRBV5-1 and TRBJ2-5; 12 bases are shared with TRBD2. The read ends 3 residues before the CDR3 terminus; that terminus is restored from the germline J gene. The germline V gene has CDR1 SGHRS and CDR2 YFSETQ. The junction had 9 bases not matched to a gene; V was cut back by 1 base and J by 2 bases. This CDR3 contains 18 residues. The variable domain in full, with the rest retrieved from reference TRBV5-1 and TRBJ2-5, is KAGVTQTPRYLIKTRGQQVTLSCSPISGHRSVSWYQQTPGQGLQFLFEYFSETQRNKGNFPGRFSGRQFSNSRSEMNVSTLELGDSALYLCASSLSLAGGSGQETQYFGPGTRLLVL.

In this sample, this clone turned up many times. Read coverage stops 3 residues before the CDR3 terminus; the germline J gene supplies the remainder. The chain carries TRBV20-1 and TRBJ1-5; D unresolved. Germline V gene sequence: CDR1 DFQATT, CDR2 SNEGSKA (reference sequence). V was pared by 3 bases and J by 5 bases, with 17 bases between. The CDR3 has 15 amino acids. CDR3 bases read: TGCAGTGCTAGCGCTTTCGTTGACTTCGATCAGCCC. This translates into CSASAFVDFDQP. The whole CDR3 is CSASAFVDFDQPQHF.

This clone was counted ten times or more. The CDR3 sequence is CASSYLANTEAFF. The sequenced CDR3 bases are TGTGCCAGCAGTTACTTAGCGAACACTGAA. The chain uses TRBV6-2 or TRBV6-3 and TRBJ1-1, with no clear D. The read is 3 residues too short to cover the CDR3 end, so that end is filled in from the germline J gene. Trimming cost V 1 base and J 1 base, with 4 bases left between them. Germline V gives CDR1 MNHEY, CDR2 SVGEGT. The CDR3 runs 13 residues.

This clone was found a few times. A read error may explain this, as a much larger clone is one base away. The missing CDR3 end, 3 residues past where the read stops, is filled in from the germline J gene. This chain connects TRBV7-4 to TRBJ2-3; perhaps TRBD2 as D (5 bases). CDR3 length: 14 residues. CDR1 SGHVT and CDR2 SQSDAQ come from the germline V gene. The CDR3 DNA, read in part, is TGTGCCAGCAGCCCCGGTTCTAGCAATCAGCCG. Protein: CASSPGSSNQP. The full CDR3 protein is CASSPGSSNQPQYF.

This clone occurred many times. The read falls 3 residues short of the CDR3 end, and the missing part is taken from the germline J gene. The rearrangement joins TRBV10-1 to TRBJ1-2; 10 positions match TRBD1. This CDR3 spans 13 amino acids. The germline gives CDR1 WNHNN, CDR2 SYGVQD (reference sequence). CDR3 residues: CASSERRTGGYTF. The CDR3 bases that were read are TGCGCCAGCAGTGAGCGTAGGACAGGGGGT.